This T cell receptor (beta chain) stems from a study of T cells in Graves' hyperthyroidism and ophthalmopathy. Germline-derived CDR1 and CDR2 are SGHVS and FQNEAQ. The CDR3 sequence is 15 residues long. Germline trimming cut 5 bases from V and 5 bases from J; bases unmatched to any gene: 9. This clonotype was picked up many times. Its target is unknown. The TCR beta CDR3 regions underwent amplification using RNA transcripts as the source. The HTBI primer set was used in a first-round RT-PCR of the TCR CDR3. TCRdb called the multiplex PCR reads again in MiXCR, with one record for every CDR3 protein. Of about 380,000 distinct CDR3 sequences in the sample, approximately 15% were seen once. Graves' hyperthyroidism was deemed stable absent ophthalmopathy progression within 18 months. Patients aged 18 to 65 with hyperthyroidism were newly diagnosed, with duration under 2 months. Each diagnosis drew on symptoms, thyroxine, TRAb, thyroid ultrasound and orbital computed tomography findings.

Broader study findings: Progression to ophthalmopathy was predicted a median of roughly 6.5 months early.

This sequence joins TRBV7-8 and TRBJ1-5, with 7 bases matching TRBD1. Sequencing used blood. This TCR was sampled from a woman aged 60-75 years with Graves' hyperthyroidism. CDR3 nucleotide sequence: TGTGCCAGCAGCCCGGCGACAGGGTTGTATCAGCCCCAGCATTTT. It encodes CASSPATGLYQPQHF.